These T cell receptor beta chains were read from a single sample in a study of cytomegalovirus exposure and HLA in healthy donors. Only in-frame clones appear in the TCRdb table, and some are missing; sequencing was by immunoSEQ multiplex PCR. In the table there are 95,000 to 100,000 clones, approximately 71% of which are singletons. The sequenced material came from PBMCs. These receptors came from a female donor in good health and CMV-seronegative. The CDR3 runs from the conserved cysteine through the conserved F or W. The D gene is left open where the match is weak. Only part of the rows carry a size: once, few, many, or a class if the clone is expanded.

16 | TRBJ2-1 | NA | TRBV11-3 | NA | CASSLASGTLGNEQFF | TGTGCCAGCAGCTTAGCATCGGGGACATTGGGCAATGAGCAGTTCTTC
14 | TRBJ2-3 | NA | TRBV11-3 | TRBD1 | CASSSQGATDTQYF | TGTGCCAGCAGCTCTCAGGGGGCCACAGATACGCAGTATTTT
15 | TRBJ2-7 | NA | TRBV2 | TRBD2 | CASTQGLAGGYEQYF | TGTGCCAGCACCCAGGGACTAGCGGGGGGTTACGAGCAGTACTTC
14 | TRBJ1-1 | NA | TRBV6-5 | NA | CASSYHREYTEAFF | TGTGCCAGCAGTTACCACAGGGAATACACTGAAGCTTTCTTT
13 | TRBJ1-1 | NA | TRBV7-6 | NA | CASSRQENTEAFF | TGTGCCAGCAGCAGACAAGAGAACACTGAAGCTTTCTTT
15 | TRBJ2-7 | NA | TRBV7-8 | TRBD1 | CASSLGQSPSYEQYF | TGTGCCAGCAGCTTGGGACAGTCGCCATCCTACGAGCAGTACTTC
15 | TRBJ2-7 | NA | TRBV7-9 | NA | CASSPPVRGFTEQYF | TGTGCCAGCAGCCCACCGGTCCGGGGGTTTACGGAGCAGTACTTC
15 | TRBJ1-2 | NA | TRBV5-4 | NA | CASSLPQHQGYGYTF | TGTGCCAGCAGCTTGCCCCAGCACCAGGGCTATGGCTACACCTTC
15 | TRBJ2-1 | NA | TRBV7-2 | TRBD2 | CASSLGGLAGVEQFF | TGTGCCAGCAGCTTAGGGGGACTAGCGGGAGTGGAGCAGTTCTTC
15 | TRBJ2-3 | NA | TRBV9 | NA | CASSVVEGRTDTQYF | TGTGCCAGCAGCGTAGTGGAGGGCCGCACAGATACGCAGTATTTT
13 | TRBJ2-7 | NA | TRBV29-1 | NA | CSVGTGLKYEQYF | TGCAGCGTCGGTACAGGGTTAAAGTACGAGCAGTACTTC
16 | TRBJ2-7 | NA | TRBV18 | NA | CASSPPGLPSSYEQYF | TGTGCCAGCTCACCCCCCGGACTCCCGAGCTCCTACGAGCAGTACTTC
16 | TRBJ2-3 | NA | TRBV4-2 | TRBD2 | CASSQDPGLATDTQYF | TGTGCCAGCAGCCAAGACCCGGGACTAGCGACAGATACGCAGTATTTT
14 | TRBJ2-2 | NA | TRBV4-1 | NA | CASSRMEVTGELFF | TGCGCCAGCAGCCGCATGGAGGTTACCGGGGAGCTGTTTTTT
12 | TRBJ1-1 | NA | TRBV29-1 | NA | CSVEQGGTEAFF | TGCAGCGTTGAGCAGGGAGGGACTGAAGCTTTCTTT
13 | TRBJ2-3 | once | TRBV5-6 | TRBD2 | CASVAGAEDTQYF | TGTGCCAGCGTCGCGGGAGCGGAAGATACGCAGTATTTT
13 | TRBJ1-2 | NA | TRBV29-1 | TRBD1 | CSFTGDSNYGYTF | TGCAGCTTCACGGGGGACAGTAACTATGGCTACACCTTC
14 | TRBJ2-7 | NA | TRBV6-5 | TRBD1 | CASSVDRGGYEQYF | TGTGCCAGCAGCGTGGACAGGGGAGGCTACGAGCAGTACTTC
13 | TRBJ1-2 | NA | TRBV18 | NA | CASSPPARGGYTF | TGTGCCAGCTCACCACCTGCAAGAGGTGGCTACACCTTC
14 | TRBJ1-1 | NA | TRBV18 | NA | CASSLDSMNTEAFF | TGTGCCAGCTCACTGGACAGCATGAACACTGAAGCTTTCTTT
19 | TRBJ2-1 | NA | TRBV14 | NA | CASSQDWGPSAGLYNEQFF | TGTGCCAGCAGCCAAGATTGGGGACCTAGCGCGGGGCTTTACAATGAGCAGTTCTTC
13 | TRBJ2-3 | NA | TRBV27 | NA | CASSPLGTDTQYF | TGTGCCAGCAGCCCCCTAGGCACAGATACGCAGTATTTT
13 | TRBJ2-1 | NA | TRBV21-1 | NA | CASTPGTYNEQFF | TGTGCCAGCACCCCAGGGACTTACAATGAGCAGTTCTTC
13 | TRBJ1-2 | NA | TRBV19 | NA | CASSPGYIYGYTF | TGTGCCAGTAGCCCAGGGTATATATATGGCTACACCTTC
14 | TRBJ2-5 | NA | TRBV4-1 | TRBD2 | CASSQGLMIGTQYF | TGCGCCAGCAGCCAGGGACTAATGATTGGGACCCAGTACTTC
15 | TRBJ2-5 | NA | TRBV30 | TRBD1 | CAWSAGTGWGETQYF | TGTGCCTGGAGTGCGGGGACAGGGTGGGGAGAGACCCAGTACTTC
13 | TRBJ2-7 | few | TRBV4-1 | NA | CASKNPGSYEQYF | TGCGCCAGCAAAAATCCAGGGTCCTACGAGCAGTACTTC
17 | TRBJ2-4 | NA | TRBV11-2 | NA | CASSLVPQFLAKNIQYF | TGTGCCAGCAGCTTAGTTCCACAGTTTCTAGCCAAAAACATTCAGTACTTC
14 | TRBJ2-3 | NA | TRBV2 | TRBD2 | CASSSSGGTDTQYF | TGTGCCAGCAGCTCTAGCGGAGGGACAGATACGCAGTATTTT
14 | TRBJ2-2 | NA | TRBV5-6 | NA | CASSETGVTGELFF | TGTGCCAGCAGCGAGACAGGAGTCACCGGGGAGCTGTTTTTT
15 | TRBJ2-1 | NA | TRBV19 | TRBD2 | CASSMGRESYNEQFF | TGTGCCAGTAGTATGGGGAGGGAGTCCTACAATGAGCAGTTCTTC
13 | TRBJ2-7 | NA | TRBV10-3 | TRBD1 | CASTGGQPYEQYF | TGTGCCAGTACAGGGGGTCAACCCTACGAGCAGTACTTC
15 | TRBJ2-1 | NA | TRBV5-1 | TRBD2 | CASSRTSGLRDEQFF | TGCGCCAGCAGCAGGACTAGCGGACTTAGGGATGAGCAGTTCTTC
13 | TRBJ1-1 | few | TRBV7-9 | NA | CASSPRFIAGAFF | TGTGCCAGCAGCCCGAGATTCATCGCAGGAGCTTTCTTT
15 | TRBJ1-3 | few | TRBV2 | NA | CASSLGHPNGNTIYF | TGTGCCAGCAGCCTGGGACACCCGAACGGAAACACCATATATTTT
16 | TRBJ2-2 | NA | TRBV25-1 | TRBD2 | CASSDLAGEITGELFF | TGTGCCAGCAGTGACCTAGCGGGAGAGATCACCGGGGAGCTGTTTTTT
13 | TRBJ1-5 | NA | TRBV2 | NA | CASNGDYNQPQHF | TGTGCCAGCAATGGGGACTACAATCAGCCCCAGCATTTT
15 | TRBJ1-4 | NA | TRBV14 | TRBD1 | CASSQGFDRGVKLFF | TGTGCCAGCAGCCAAGGATTTGACAGGGGTGTAAAACTGTTTTTT
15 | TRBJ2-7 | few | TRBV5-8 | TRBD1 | CASSLLGTGSYEQYF | TGTGCCAGCAGCTTGTTAGGGACAGGATCCTACGAGCAGTACTTC
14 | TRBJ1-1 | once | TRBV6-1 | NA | CASSPPLRNTEAFF | TGTGCCAGCAGCCCCCCTTTGCGAAACACTGAAGCTTTCTTT
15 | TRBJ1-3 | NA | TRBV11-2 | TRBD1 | CASSYTGGQGNTIYF | TGTGCCAGCAGCTACACAGGGGGTCAGGGAAACACCATATATTTT
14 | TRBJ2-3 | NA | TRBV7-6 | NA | CASSSIGPTDTQYF | TGTGCCAGCAGCTCGATTGGCCCCACAGATACGCAGTATTTT